This T cell receptor (beta chain) was documented in a study of glioma-infiltrating T cells. This clonotype was observed a single time. Looked up from germline, CDR1 is LGHDT and CDR2 is YNNKEL (reference sequence). With V trimmed by 6 bases and J by 8 bases, 7 bases remained unmatched. CDR3 length equals 13 residues. TCR alpha and beta CDR3 regions were amplified from RNA using iRepertoire nested multiplex PCR. TCRdb reprocessed the multiplex PCR reads with MiXCR, giving one entry per CDR3 protein. The sample shows around 100,000 distinct CDR3 sequences, about 30% of them seen only once. The specimen was glioma tissue, nonneoplastic brain tissue, or PBMCs (not recorded which). The J gene is TRBJ2-3, the V gene TRBV3-1; 8 bases are a match to TRBD2. The sequence derives from a human donor with low-grade glioma or glioblastoma, undergoing nonglioma brain surgery, or in good health (not recorded which). Here the CDR3 reads CASRQAGGVTQYF. The CDR3 DNA is TGTGCCAGCAGACAGGCCGGGGGGGTTACGCAGTATTTT.